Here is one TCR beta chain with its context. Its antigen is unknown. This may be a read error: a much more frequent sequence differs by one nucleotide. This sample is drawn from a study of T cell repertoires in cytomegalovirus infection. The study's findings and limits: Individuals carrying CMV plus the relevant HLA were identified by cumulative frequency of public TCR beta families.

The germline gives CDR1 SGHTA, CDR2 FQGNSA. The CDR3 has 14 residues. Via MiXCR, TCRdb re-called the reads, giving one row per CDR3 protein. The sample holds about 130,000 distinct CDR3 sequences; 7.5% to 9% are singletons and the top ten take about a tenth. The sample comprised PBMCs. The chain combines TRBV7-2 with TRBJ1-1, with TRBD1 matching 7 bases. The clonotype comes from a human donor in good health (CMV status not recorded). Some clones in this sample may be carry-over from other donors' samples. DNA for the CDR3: TGTGTCAGCAGCTTAACAGGGGTCCGCACTGAAGCTTTCTTT. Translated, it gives CVSSLTGVRTEAFF.